The subject of this entry is one T cell receptor (beta chain). Here immunoSEQ multiplex PCR was the method, and the copy in TCRdb shows in-frame clones only, minus some. The sample lists roughly 10,000 clones; 74% were seen once. The data belong to a study of T cells after somatic rescue of genetic block. V was pared by 2 bases and J by 7 bases, with 12 bases between. Germline V gene lookup returns CDR1 SGHRS and CDR2 YFSETQ. This CDR3 contains 13 residues. Specimen: peripheral blood mononuclear cells (PBMCs). This sequence joins TRBV5-1 and TRBJ1-2; D gene uncertain. The clonotype originates from a boy between 10 and 17 years old. CDR3 sequence reads: CASSFALEVGYTF. CDR3 sequence (DNA): TGCGCCAGCAGCTTCGCGTTGGAGGTTGGCTACACCTTC.